Listed below are T cell receptor beta chains from one sample, sequenced in a study of cytomegalovirus exposure and HLA in healthy donors. Profiled with immunoSEQ multiplex PCR; TCRdb holds only in-frame clones, not every one. The data hold 150,000 to 200,000 clones, with roughly 81% observed a single time. Sequencing used PBMCs. All receptors come from a woman in her 30s in good health and CMV-seronegative. Each CDR3 is given with its conserved first and last residue. The D gene is left open where the match is weak. Clone size is not always given. Where it is, it says once, few, many or a class for expanded clones.

J,D,V,size,DNA,CDR3
TRBJ2-5,TRBD1,TRBV18,.,TGTGCCAGCTCACTACTTCCGGGACAGGGGGGTAAGGAGACCCAGTACTTC,CASSLLPGQGGKETQYF
TRBJ2-1,.,TRBV27,once,TGTGCCAGCAGTACCGCCTATGTTCCACTCTCCTACAATGAGCAGTTCTTC,CASSTAYVPLSYNEQFF
TRBJ2-7,TRBD2,TRBV10-1,.,TGCGCCAGCAGCCAGGGACTAGCGGGACAATACGAGCAGTACTTC,CASSQGLAGQYEQYF
TRBJ1-2,TRBD1,TRBV28,.,TGTGCCACCCAGACAGGGGGAGACTATGGCTACACCTTC,CATQTGGDYGYTF
TRBJ1-1,TRBD1,TRBV6-1,.,TGTGCCAGCAGTGGGACACAGGGGGCGAAGACTGAAGCTTTCTTT,CASSGTQGAKTEAFF
TRBJ1-1,TRBD1,TRBV6-6,.,TGTGCCAGCAGGACAGGGTACGTGAACACTGAAGCTTTCTTT,CASRTGYVNTEAFF
TRBJ2-1,TRBD2,TRBV9,.,TGTGCCAGCAGCGTCCGCGGGGGGTATAAGGCGGGGAGCTCCTACAATGAGCAGTTCTTC,CASSVRGGYKAGSSYNEQFF
TRBJ2-7,.,TRBV2,.,TGTGCCAGCAAGGAGGACAGCTCCTACGAGCAGTACTTC,CASKEDSSYEQYF
TRBJ1-2,TRBD1,TRBV28,.,TGTGCCAGCAGCCCCGACAGGGTCCCTACTGGCTACACCTTC,CASSPDRVPTGYTF
TRBJ2-1,TRBD2,TRBV30,few,TGTGCCTGGAGCCTGGGACTAGGGGTCGTCTACAATGAGCAGTTCTTC,CAWSLGLGVVYNEQFF
TRBJ1-5,TRBD1,TRBV19,.,TGTGCCAGTAGTATCGTACAGGGGTATCAGCCCCAGCATTTT,CASSIVQGYQPQHF
TRBJ2-3,.,TRBV4-1,.,TGCGCCAGCAGCCAAGACCCGACAGCCCGAGCGCAGTATTTT,CASSQDPTARAQYF
TRBJ1-6,.,TRBV20-1,.,TGCAGTGCTACCCGTTCCTCACCCCTCCACTTT,CSATRSSPLHF
TRBJ1-5,TRBD1,TRBV4-1,.,TGCGCCAGCAGCCAGAAACCGGGACAGGGGGAAGTGGGTCAGCCCCAGCATTTT,CASSQKPGQGEVGQPQHF
TRBJ1-1,.,TRBV29-1,.,TGCAGCGTCGGACAGTCGCAGAACACTGAAGCTTTCTTT,CSVGQSQNTEAFF
TRBJ2-5,TRBD1,TRBV29-1,.,TGCAGCGGAGGGGACAGGGGGCTGAGGGAGACCCAGTACTTC,CSGGDRGLRETQYF
TRBJ2-5,TRBD1,TRBV5-4,.,TGTGCCAGCAGCTTGCAGGGACAGCAAGAGACCCAGTACTTC,CASSLQGQQETQYF
TRBJ1-5,TRBD1,TRBV19,.,TGTGCCAGTAGTATCGTTGGGACAGGGGGCAATCAGCCCCAGCATTTT,CASSIVGTGGNQPQHF
TRBJ2-1,TRBD1,TRBV30,many,TGTGCCTGGAGTACCACAGGGGGTAGTGAGCAGTTCTTC,CAWSTTGGSEQFF
TRBJ1-3,TRBD1,TRBV4-1,.,TGCGCCAGCAGCCGGGGGGACAGGGCCTTTGGAAACACCATATATTTT,CASSRGDRAFGNTIYF
TRBJ2-3,TRBD2,TRBV20-1,.,TGCAGTGCCCAAGCGGGAGGCACGCAGTATTTT,CSAQAGGTQYF
TRBJ1-1,.,TRBV7-9,few,TGTGCCAGCAGCTTCGCGGGGGCAGCTTTCTTT,CASSFAGAAFF
TRBJ2-7,.,TRBV30,.,TGTGCCTGGAGTGTACGGGGTTTGGGGGAGCAGTACTTC,CAWSVRGLGEQYF
TRBJ2-7,TRBD1,TRBV6-5,.,TGTGCCAGCAGTCTACAGGGGGCTGGGTCGTGGGAGCAGTACTTC,CASSLQGAGSWEQYF
TRBJ1-3,.,TRBV29-1,.,TGCAGCGTGAGAAGCATGAGTTCTGGAAACACCATATATTTT,CSVRSMSSGNTIYF
TRBJ2-1,.,TRBV7-9,once,TGTGCCAGCAGCTTAGATGTCGGGGGCAATGAGCAGTTCTTC,CASSLDVGGNEQFF
TRBJ1-5,.,TRBV18,.,TGTGCCAGCTCACCGGGGAGGGCGGGAGCCCAGCATTTT,CASSPGRAGAQHF
TRBJ2-7,TRBD2,TRBV4-2,.,TGTGCCAGCAGTCCGGGGGGGATAACTAGCTCCGGCCTACGCGAGCAGTACTTC,CASSPGGITSSGLREQYF
TRBJ2-2,.,TRBV11-3,.,TGTGCCAGCAGCTTAGTCTCGAACACCGGGGAGCTGTTTTTT,CASSLVSNTGELFF
TRBJ1-1,TRBD1,TRBV9,.,TGTGCCAGCAGCCCCCTCCAGGGGGCGAACACTGAAGCTTTCTTT,CASSPLQGANTEAFF
TRBJ2-6,.,TRBV27,.,TGTGCCAGCAGACCCCAGGACAGCTCTGGGGCCAACGTCCTGACTTTC,CASRPQDSSGANVLTF
TRBJ2-7,TRBD2,TRBV5-4,.,TGTGCCAGCAGCCAGGCTAGCGGGGGGGACTCCTACGAGCAGTACTTC,CASSQASGGDSYEQYF
TRBJ1-1,.,TRBV6-1,.,TGTGCCAGCAGTGACAACGGGATGACTGAAGCTTTCTTT,CASSDNGMTEAFF
TRBJ1-1,TRBD1,TRBV6-5,.,TGTGCCAGCAGTGTGCACAGGGGAGGAAACACTGAAGCTTTCTTT,CASSVHRGGNTEAFF
TRBJ1-5,.,TRBV25-1,.,TGTGCCAGCAGTAGGCCAGGGCTCAATCAGCCCCAGCATTTT,CASSRPGLNQPQHF
TRBJ2-1,TRBD1,TRBV5-1,.,TGCGCCAGCAGCCAGGGACAGGGGTCCTACAATGAGCAGTTCTTC,CASSQGQGSYNEQFF
TRBJ1-2,TRBD1,TRBV19,.,TGTGCCAGTAGTATGCAGGGGGTGTCTTATGGCTACACCTTC,CASSMQGVSYGYTF
TRBJ2-5,.,TRBV9,once,TGTGCCAGCAGCGTAGGAGGTAGAGAGACCCAGTACTTC,CASSVGGRETQYF
TRBJ2-7,TRBD1,TRBV13,.,TGTGCCAGCAGCTTAGGAGGACAGGGGGACTACGAGCAGTACTTC,CASSLGGQGDYEQYF
TRBJ2-2,TRBD2,TRBV6-1,.,TGTGCCAGCAGGGGACTAGCGGAGAGGGGCGGGGAGCTGTTTTTT,CASRGLAERGGELFF
TRBJ1-2,.,TRBV28,once,TGTGCCAGCAGTCTCCATGGGGAGGTCTATGGCTACACCTTC,CASSLHGEVYGYTF
TRBJ1-5,.,TRBV4-1,.,TGCGCCAGCAGGCTTCGTCAGGGTGTGGGCAATCAGCCCCAGCATTTT,CASRLRQGVGNQPQHF
TRBJ1-6,.,TRBV6-1,.,TGTGCCAGCAGTGAAAGGAGAGGGATTAATTCACCCCTCCACTTT,CASSERRGINSPLHF
TRBJ1-1,.,TRBV2,.,TGTGCCAGCACCTCGCCCGGGGGGGGCACTGAAGCTTTCTTT,CASTSPGGGTEAFF
TRBJ2-1,.,TRBV28,once,TGTGCCAGCAGTCCCCAGGGCCTGGCGCAGTTCTTC,CASSPQGLAQFF
TRBJ2-7,TRBD2,TRBV5-1,.,TGCGCCAGCAGCGGTCGAGCGGGAGGGATCGGGAACGAGCAGTACTTC,CASSGRAGGIGNEQYF
TRBJ1-2,.,TRBV5-8,.,TGTGCCAGCAGCTTCCTCGGGGGAGGATCCCGCTACACCTTC,CASSFLGGGSRYTF
TRBJ2-7,TRBD2,TRBV5-1,.,TGCGCCAGCAGCTTAGGGGGGACTAGCGGGAGGCTTGCCTACGAGCAGTACTTC,CASSLGGTSGRLAYEQYF
TRBJ1-1,.,TRBV5-4,.,TGTGCCAGCAGGTCAGGTGAGAACACTGAAGCTTTCTTT,CASRSGENTEAFF
TRBJ2-3,.,TRBV6-6,.,TGTGCCAGCAGTTACTCTGAGGGCACGCAGTATTTT,CASSYSEGTQYF
TRBJ2-3,.,TRBV7-2,.,TGTGCCAGCAGCTCCCCCGCCAGGGTAGATACGCAGTATTTT,CASSSPARVDTQYF
TRBJ1-2,.,TRBV6-1,.,TGTGCCAGCAGTGAAGGGCCCGGGGGAACCTATGGCTACACCTTC,CASSEGPGGTYGYTF
TRBJ2-7,.,TRBV18,few,TGTGCCAGCTCACCAGAGAGCTACGAGCAGTACTTC,CASSPESYEQYF